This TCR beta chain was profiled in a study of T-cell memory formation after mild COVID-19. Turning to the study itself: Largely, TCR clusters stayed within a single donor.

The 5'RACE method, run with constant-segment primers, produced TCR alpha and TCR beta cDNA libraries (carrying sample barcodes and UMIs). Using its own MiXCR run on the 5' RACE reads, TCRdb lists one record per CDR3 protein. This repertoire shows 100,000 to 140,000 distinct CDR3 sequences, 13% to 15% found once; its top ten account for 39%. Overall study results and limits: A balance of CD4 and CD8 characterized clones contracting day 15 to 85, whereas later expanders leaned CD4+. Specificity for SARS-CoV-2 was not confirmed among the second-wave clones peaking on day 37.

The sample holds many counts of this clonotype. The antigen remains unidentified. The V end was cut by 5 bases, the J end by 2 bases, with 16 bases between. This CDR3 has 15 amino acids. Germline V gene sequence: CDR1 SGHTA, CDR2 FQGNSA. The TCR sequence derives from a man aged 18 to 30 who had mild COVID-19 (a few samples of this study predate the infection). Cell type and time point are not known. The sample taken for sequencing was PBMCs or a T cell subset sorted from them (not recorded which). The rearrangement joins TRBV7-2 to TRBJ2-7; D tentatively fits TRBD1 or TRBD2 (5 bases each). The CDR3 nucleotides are TGTGCCAGCAGCCCAGAGGGGCACTTAACCTACGAGCAGTACTTC. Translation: CASSPEGHLTYEQYF.